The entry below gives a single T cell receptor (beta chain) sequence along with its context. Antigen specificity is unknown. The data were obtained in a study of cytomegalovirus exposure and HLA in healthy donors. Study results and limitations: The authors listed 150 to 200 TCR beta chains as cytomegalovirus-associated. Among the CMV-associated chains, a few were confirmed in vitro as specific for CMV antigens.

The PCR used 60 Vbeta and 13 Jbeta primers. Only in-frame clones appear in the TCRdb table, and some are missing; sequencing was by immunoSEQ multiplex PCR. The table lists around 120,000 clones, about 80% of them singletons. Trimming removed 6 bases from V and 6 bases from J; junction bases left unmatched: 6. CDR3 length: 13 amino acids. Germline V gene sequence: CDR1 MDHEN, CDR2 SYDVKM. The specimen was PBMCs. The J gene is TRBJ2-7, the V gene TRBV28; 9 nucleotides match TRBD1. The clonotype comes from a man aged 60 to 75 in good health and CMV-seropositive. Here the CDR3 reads CASRYRGLGEQYF. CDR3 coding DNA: TGTGCCAGCAGATACAGGGGGCTAGGCGAGCAGTACTTC.